These 27 T cell receptor beta chains were all obtained from the same sample, sequenced in a study of blood T cells in healthy people across ages. It was with a sample-barcoded 5' primer and a J-beta primer mix that a second PCR of about 6 to 12 cycles was run. TCRdb processed the 5' RACE reads anew with MiXCR; each CDR3 protein has one entry. The sample yields over a million distinct CDR3 sequences, approximately 42% seen once. The sequencing input was blood. These receptors all stem from a young woman in good health.

This clonotype showed up just a few times. The chain recombines TRBV6-5 with TRBJ1-1; 8 bases agree with TRBD1. The CDR3 extends over 15 amino acids. The ends lost 6 bases at V and 6 bases at J; junction bases unmatched: 12. From germline, CDR1 is MNHEY and CDR2 SVGAGI. The CDR3 region is CASRTRQGAFAEAFF. The DNA for the CDR3 is TGTGCCAGCAGGACGAGGCAGGGGGCTTTCGCTGAAGCTTTCTTT.

This sequence joins TRBV24-1 and TRBJ1-1, with unresolved D. Germline CDR1 is KGHDR and CDR2 is SFDVKD. V lost 6 bases, J lost 0 bases, and 7 bases lay in between. The CDR3 covers 13 residues. The CDR3 sequence is CATSSRLNTEAFF. The CDR3 coding sequence is TGTGCCACCAGTTCGAGGCTGAACACTGAAGCTTTCTTT.

This clonotype was seen only a few times. This chain uses TRBV29-1 with TRBJ1-4; unclear D gene. The length of the CDR3 is 11 residues. The germline V gene has CDR1 SQVTM and CDR2 ANQGSEA. The germline V and J ends were trimmed by 7 bases and 5 bases, with 8 bases remaining between them. CDR3 nucleotides: TGCAGCGCTGGGGAGAATGAAAAACTGTTTTTT. Protein product: CSAGENEKLFF. Drawing the rest from reference TRBV29-1 and TRBJ1-4, the complete variable domain is SAVISQKPSRDICQRGTSLTIQCQVDSQVTMMFWYRQQPGQSLTLIATANQGSEATYESGFVIDKFPISRPNLTFSTLTVSNMSPEDSSIYLCSAGENEKLFFGSGTQLSVL.

This clonotype has a handful of counts. A junction end diverges from the germline sequence, so it may reflect a read error. The genes are TRBV4-1 and TRBJ2-7, with 9 bases fitting TRBD2. CDR3 length: 15 amino acids. Germline V gives CDR1 MGHRA, CDR2 YSYEKL. CDR3 sequence (DNA): TGCACCAGCAGCCTGATAGCGGGAGCCTCCTACGAGCAGTACTTC. Translation gives CTSSLIAGASYEQYF.

This clonotype was observed at least ten times. One end of the junction varies from germline; a read error may be responsible. CDR3 region: CASSLGPGTDTQYF. The CDR3, as DNA: TGCGCCAGCAGCTTGGGACCAGGCACAGATACGCAGTATTTT. V gene TRBV7-2 combines with J gene TRBJ2-3; D is perhaps TRBD1 or TRBD2 (5 bases each). Germline values: CDR1 SGHTA, CDR2 FQGNSA. This CDR3 comprises 14 residues.

The gene calls are TRBV12-3 or TRBV12-4 and TRBJ2-6; D remains ambiguous. V was trimmed by 8 bases and J by 4 bases, leaving 9 bases between them. There are 13 residues in the CDR3. Written as DNA, the CDR3 is TGTGCCAGCCGTGGGTGGGGGGCCAACGTCCTGACTTTC. Protein: CASRGWGANVLTF.

This clonotype has only a few counts. The chain joins TRBV9 to TRBJ1-1; D is perhaps TRBD1 (5 bases). The CDR3 totals 13 residues. Per germline, CDR1 SGDLS and CDR2 YYNGEE. V dropped 4 bases and J dropped 4 bases, with 11 bases sitting between them. The CDR3 DNA follows: TGTGCCAGCAGCATTGGGGGGAGCACTGAAGCTTTCTTT. Its protein is CASSIGGSTEAFF.

V is TRBV7-2 and J is TRBJ1-1, with 7 bases aligning to TRBD1. Germline values: CDR1 SGHTA, CDR2 FQGNSA. The J segment lost 2 bases and the V segment lost 1 base, leaving 4 bases of the junction unmatched. This CDR3 is 15 amino acids long. This CDR3 is CASSLGGQYNTEAFF. Here the CDR3 DNA reads TGTGCCAGCAGCTTAGGGGGACAGTATAACACTGAAGCTTTCTTT. The full variable domain, its missing parts supplied by reference TRBV7-2 and TRBJ1-1, is GAGVSQSPSNKVTEKGKDVELRCDPISGHTALYWYRQSLGQGLEFLIYFQGNSAPDKSGLPSDRFSAERTGGSVSTLTIQRTQQEDSAVYLCASSLGGQYNTEAFFGQGTRLTVV.

This sequence joins TRBV28 and TRBJ2-5; D tentatively fits TRBD1 or TRBD2 (5 bases each). The DNA end is more similar to TRBJ2-7, so the J call may be wrong. CDR1 and CDR2 (germline): MDHEN, SYDVKM. The CDR3 covers 15 residues. CDR3 loop: CASSLKTGPWSEQYF. The CDR3 nucleotides are TGTGCCAGCAGTCTTAAAACGGGACCCTGGAGCGAGCAGTACTTC.

The genes are TRBV27 and TRBJ2-1; a weak D match, TRBD2 (6 bases). V lost 5 bases to trimming and J lost 5 bases, with 16 bases between them. The CDR3 has 15 residues. Germline loops: CDR1 MNHEY, CDR2 SMNVEV (reference sequence). The CDR3: CASSHLLGGDNEQFF. In nucleotides, the CDR3 is TGTGCCAGCAGTCACCTGCTCGGGGGTGACAATGAGCAGTTCTTC.

The genes are TRBV4-3 and TRBJ1-1, with 10 bases aligning to TRBD1. J was trimmed by 7 bases and V by 3 bases; bases with no gene match: 11. The CDR3 is made up of 16 amino acids. The germline V gene has CDR1 LGHNA and CDR2 YSLEER. The chain's CDR3 is CASSQDPDRGRGEAFF. CDR3 sequence (DNA): TGCGCCAGCAGCCAGGACCCTGACAGGGGGCGGGGTGAAGCTTTCTTT.

CDR3 sequence: CASSLEGGTGTDVQYF. CDR3 coding DNA: TGTGCCAGCAGTTTAGAGGGGGGGACAGGCACAGATGTGCAGTATTTT. The chain has TRBV12-3 or TRBV12-4 and TRBJ2-3; possible D gene TRBD1, 8 bases. The CDR3 has 16 amino acids. With 1 base removed from V and 11 bases from J, the gap between germline ends came to 22 bases.

This clonotype was recorded a few times. The V call is TRBV29-1, the J call TRBJ2-1; possible D gene TRBD1, 6 bases. Trimming stripped 7 bases from V and 7 bases from J, with 17 bases between. This CDR3 comprises 13 residues. CDR1 and CDR2 from the germline V gene are SQVTM and ANQGSEA. The CDR3 sequence is CSGAWGRQNEQFF. In DNA, the CDR3 is TGCAGCGGGGCGTGGGGGCGCCAGAATGAGCAGTTCTTC.

This chain links TRBV6-1 with TRBJ2-1, with 7 positions matching TRBD1. This CDR3 contains 14 residues. CDR1 MNHNS and CDR2 SASEGT come from the germline V gene. J was trimmed by 4 bases and V by 6 bases; bases with no gene match: 6. The CDR3 here is CASRPKGQYNEQFF. The DNA of the CDR3 is TGTGCCAGCAGGCCTAAGGGACAGTACAATGAGCAGTTCTTC.

The rearrangement uses TRBV7-2 and TRBJ1-1; D gene uncertain. The CDR3 has 12 residues. V was trimmed by 6 bases and J by 0 bases, leaving 5 bases between them. Germline V gene sequence: CDR1 SGHTA, CDR2 FQGNSA. DNA for the CDR3: TGTGCCAGCAGGCCTATGAACACTGAAGCTTTCTTT. The encoded protein is CASRPMNTEAFF.

The chain couples TRBV4-3 to TRBJ1-2; D is possibly TRBD1 (5 bases). The CDR3 extends over 16 amino acids. The germline V gene has CDR1 LGHNA and CDR2 YSLEER. V lost 1 base, J lost 1 base, and 13 bases lay in between. The CDR3 loop reads CASSQGNYGGNYGYTF. The CDR3 bases are TGCGCCAGCAGCCAAGGCAATTATGGGGGTAACTATGGCTACACCTTC.

The chain has TRBV27 and TRBJ2-1, with 8 bases aligning to TRBD2. Losses at the gene ends were 8 bases for V and 8 bases for J; bases not matched to a gene: 5. There are 12 residues in the CDR3. Germline CDR1 and CDR2: MNHEY and SMNVEV (reference sequence). This chain's CDR3 is CASGGLADEQFF. CDR3 DNA: TGTGCCAGCGGCGGACTAGCCGATGAGCAGTTCTTC.

The J gene is TRBJ1-2, the V gene TRBV6-5; no clear D gene. The germline V gene encodes CDR1 MNHEY and CDR2 SVGAGI. The CDR3 extends over 15 amino acids. The ends were cut back, 0 bases at V and 8 bases at J, with 16 bases in the middle. This chain's CDR3 is CASSYSAGTSRGYTF. DNA for the CDR3: TGTGCCAGCAGTTACTCGGCAGGAACCTCGCGGGGCTACACCTTC.

This clonotype was counted between two and nine times. The chain recombines TRBV20-1 with TRBJ1-6; unclear D gene. In germline, CDR1 is DFQATT, CDR2 SNEGSKA (reference sequence). V was shortened by 1 base and J by 10 bases, with 11 bases between the two germline ends. The CDR3 runs 13 residues. The CDR3 region is CSARAADGSPLHF. The CDR3 nucleotides read TGCAGTGCTAGAGCCGCGGACGGATCACCCCTCCACTTT.

The sample holds a few counts of this clonotype. The V and J genes are TRBV6-1 and TRBJ2-1, with 8 positions matching TRBD2. The CDR3 runs 17 residues. With V trimmed by 6 bases and J by 6 bases, 16 bases remained unmatched. CDR1 is MNHNS, CDR2 SASEGT, per germline. This chain's CDR3 is CASSPWTTSERINEQFF. CDR3 nucleotides: TGTGCCAGCAGCCCCTGGACGACTAGCGAGCGGATCAATGAGCAGTTCTTC.

This clonotype came up a few times. V is TRBV10-3 and J is TRBJ2-3; no firm D call. This CDR3 has 15 residues. Per the germline V gene, CDR1 is ENHRY and CDR2 is SYGVKD. Trimming stripped 3 bases from V and 0 bases from J, with 10 bases between. CDR3 DNA: TGTGCCATCAGTGATATCTATTCTAGCACAGATACGCAGTATTTT. Its translation is CAISDIYSSTDTQYF.

The rearrangement links TRBV29-1 to TRBJ2-5, with D maybe TRBD2 (6 bases). This CDR3 has 16 amino acids. Germline CDR1 reads SQVTM; CDR2 reads ANQGSEA. V lost 5 bases, J lost 0 bases, and 19 bases lay in between. The CDR3 protein is CSVRPLGGGYQETQYF. The CDR3 region has the DNA TGCAGCGTTCGACCCCTCGGTGGGGGGTACCAAGAGACCCAGTACTTC.

The chain recombines TRBV12-3 or TRBV12-4 with TRBJ2-1; 7 bases match TRBD1. The CDR3 totals 14 residues. Trimming cost V 6 bases and J 10 bases; bases outside gene matches: 12. The CDR3 bases are TGTGCCAGCAGGGTTTCCGGGACAGCCAACGAGCAGTTCTTC. Translating gives CASRVSGTANEQFF.

The rearrangement joins TRBV4-2 to TRBJ1-1; D ambiguous. The V end lost 0 bases, the J end lost 11 bases, and 19 bases lay between the germline ends. The CDR3 length is 15 residues. The germline gives CDR1 LGHNA, CDR2 YNFKEQ. In DNA form, the CDR3 reads TGTGCCAGCAGCCAAGATCGCACACCTACCAAGCGGGCTTTCTTT. This codes for CASSQDRTPTKRAFF.

This clonotype was recorded a few times. This chain links TRBV11-2 with TRBJ2-3, with D hard to call. The CDR3 is made up of 15 amino acids. The V and J ends lost 3 bases and 1 base respectively, with 11 bases between them. Germline V gives CDR1 SGHAT, CDR2 FQNNGV. In DNA, the CDR3 is TGTGCCAGCAGCTTGAGGCACTTCCGCACAGATACGCAGTATTTT. Its translation: CASSLRHFRTDTQYF.

The V and J genes are TRBV25-1 and TRBJ2-5; weak D call: TRBD1 (6 bases). Germline CDR1 is MGHDK and CDR2 is SYGVNS. V was trimmed by 3 bases and J by 0 bases, leaving 14 bases between them. The CDR3 sequence is 16 residues long. As DNA, the CDR3 is TGTGCCAGCAGTGACCCGGGACAATATTACCAAGAGACCCAGTACTTC. Translation gives CASSDPGQYYQETQYF.

The chain employs TRBV3-1 and TRBJ2-5; either TRBD1 or TRBD2 may supply D (5 bases each). There are 14 residues in the CDR3. Trimming stripped 7 bases from V and 4 bases from J, with 16 bases between. CDR1 and CDR2 from the germline V gene are LGHDT and YNNKEL (reference sequence). CDR3 sequence reads: CASNDRDPIETQYF. The CDR3 bases are TGTGCCAGCAACGACCGGGACCCTATAGAGACCCAGTACTTC.